This entry lists 23 T cell receptor beta chains sequenced from one sample in a study of blood T cell repertoires in COVID-19. TCRdb keeps only in-frame clones here, not all; method: immunoSEQ multiplex PCR. Found here are approximately 260,000 clones, roughly 82% of them singletons; the top ten hold approximately 4.9%. The specimen sequenced was peripheral blood. These TCRs come from a woman at least 80 years old with active or convalescent COVID-19.

The V and J genes are TRBV28 and TRBJ2-7, with TRBD1 matching 11 bases. Germline trimming cut 5 bases from V and 0 bases from J; bases unmatched to any gene: 6. There are 16 residues in the CDR3. Germline assignment: CDR1 MDHEN and CDR2 SYDVKM. CDR3 residues: CASSIGQGASSYEQYF. The CDR3 DNA sequence: TGTGCCAGCAGTATCGGACAGGGGGCCTCCTCCTACGAGCAGTACTTC.

This clone was observed a single time. The chain has TRBV6-5 and TRBJ1-5, with D possibly being TRBD1 (6 bases). There are 13 residues in the CDR3. The V and J ends lost 7 bases and 3 bases respectively, with 10 bases between them. Germline V gene data show CDR1 as MNHEY and CDR2 as SVGAGI. The CDR3 DNA reads as TGTGCCAGCAACACAGGGCTCAATCAGCCCCAGCATTTT. Translation gives CASNTGLNQPQHF.

The V call is TRBV7-6, the J call TRBJ2-7; 11 bases fit TRBD2. The V gene end was trimmed by 1 base and the J gene end by 3 bases; junction bases not matched to a gene: 14. The CDR3 is 19 residues long. CDR1 and CDR2 (germline): SGHVS, FNYEAQ. The CDR3 loop reads CASSLGTGSGTSGNYEQYF. Written as DNA, the CDR3 is TGTGCCAGCAGCTTAGGCACTGGCTCCGGGACTAGCGGTAACTACGAGCAGTACTTC.

In this sample, this clone turned up once. The rearrangement joins TRBV19 to TRBJ1-4; D is perhaps TRBD1 (5 bases). Trimming removed 6 bases at V and 3 bases at J, with 14 bases between. CDR1 is LNHDA and CDR2 is SQIVND in the germline V gene (reference sequence). This CDR3 spans 15 amino acids. The CDR3 nucleotides are TGTGCCAGTAGCGTTTATTGGGGGGCTAATGAAAAACTGTTTTTT. Translation gives CASSVYWGANEKLFF.

The chain recombines TRBV29-1 with TRBJ1-1; a weak D match, TRBD1 (6 bases). V shed 6 bases and J shed 0 bases, with 11 bases lying between them. From germline, CDR1 is SQVTM and CDR2 ANQGSEA. This CDR3 comprises 13 residues. CDR3: CSVNRAMNTEAFF. The CDR3 nucleotides are TGCAGCGTGAACAGGGCAATGAACACTGAAGCTTTCTTT.

The rearrangement uses TRBV11-1 and TRBJ1-1, with no clear D. V was clipped by 3 bases and J by 0 bases, with 8 bases between them. CDR1 and CDR2 from the germline V gene are SGHAT and FQDESV (reference sequence). The CDR3 totals 14 residues. The CDR3 region has the DNA TGTGCCAGCAGCTTGGGCCCTATGAACACTGAAGCTTTCTTT. Protein sequence: CASSLGPMNTEAFF.

The rearrangement links TRBV24-1 to TRBJ1-1, with D maybe TRBD1 (5 bases). V was pared by 10 bases and J by 1 base, with 12 bases between. Germline V lookup: CDR1 KGHDR, CDR2 SFDVKD. The CDR3 sequence is 13 residues long. The CDR3 is CATKQAANTEAFF. CDR3 DNA: TGTGCCACGAAACAGGCGGCGAACACTGAAGCTTTCTTT.

V gene TRBV5-1 combines with J gene TRBJ1-2; D call uncertain. The V and J ends lost 1 base and 0 bases respectively, with 7 bases between them. CDR1 SGHRS and CDR2 YFSETQ come from the germline V gene. This CDR3 contains 14 residues. The CDR3 here is CASSLTSPNYGYTF. The CDR3 nucleotides are TGCGCCAGCAGCTTGACCAGTCCTAACTATGGCTACACCTTC.

The gene calls are TRBV5-1 and TRBJ2-5; 8 nucleotides align to TRBD1. The germline CDR1 and CDR2 sequences are SGHRS and YFSETQ. This CDR3 has 15 amino acids. Trimming at V came to 3 bases and at J to 4 bases, leaving 8 bases not matched to a gene. CDR3 DNA: TGCGCCAGCAGCTCACCGGACAGGGAAGGAGAGACCCAGTACTTC. Its translation: CASSSPDREGETQYF.

This chain links TRBV5-1 with TRBJ2-6; a possible D gene is TRBD1 (6 bases). The V gene lost 5 bases and the J gene lost 1 base, with 7 bases spanning the gap. In germline, CDR1 is SGHRS, CDR2 YFSETQ. This CDR3 has 14 amino acids. CDR3 in DNA: TGCGCCAGCAGGCAGGGGTCTGGGGCCAACGTCCTGACTTTC. Residues: CASRQGSGANVLTF.

CDR3 sequence: CASSEGMDYGYTF. DNA of the CDR3: TGTGCCAGCTCAGAGGGAATGGACTATGGCTACACCTTC. The J gene is TRBJ1-2, the V gene TRBV18, with D unresolved. The germline V and J ends were trimmed by 5 bases and 3 bases, with 10 bases remaining between them. CDR1 and CDR2 (germline): KGHSH, LQKENI. The CDR3 has 13 amino acids.

This chain uses TRBV28 with TRBJ1-2; D uncertain. The V gene's germline CDR1 is MDHEN and CDR2 SYDVKM. This CDR3 comprises 12 residues. The V and J ends lost 8 bases and 0 bases respectively, with 7 bases between them. The chain's CDR3 is CASCYSNYGYTF. The DNA for the CDR3 is TGTGCCAGCTGTTACTCTAACTATGGCTACACCTTC.

This chain connects TRBV28 to TRBJ2-1; 10 nucleotides line up with TRBD2. The CDR3 runs 16 residues. The V segment lost 5 bases and the J segment 4 bases; nucleotides outside the gene matches: 8. From germline, CDR1 is MDHEN and CDR2 SYDVKM. The DNA of the CDR3 is TGTGCCAGCAGTCTCAATAGCGGGGGGCTTTACAATGAGCAGTTCTTC. Its protein is CASSLNSGGLYNEQFF.

The rearrangement joins TRBV10-1 to TRBJ2-1, with 9 bases identical to TRBD1. The CDR3 has 16 residues. Germline-derived CDR1 and CDR2 are WNHNN and SYGVQD (reference sequence). Unmatched junction bases numbered 7, after V lost 3 bases and J lost 4 bases. This chain's CDR3 is CASSDFLQGAYNEQFF. CDR3 DNA: TGCGCCAGCAGTGACTTTCTACAGGGGGCGTACAATGAGCAGTTCTTC.

This clone was recorded only once. V and J are TRBV7-9 and TRBJ1-1; TRBD1 matches at 7 bases. This CDR3 spans 15 amino acids. V lost 5 bases, J lost 1 base, and 7 bases stayed unmatched. Per the germline V gene, CDR1 is SEHNR and CDR2 is FQNEAQ (reference sequence). The CDR3 loop is CASSPWTGRNTEAFF. The CDR3 DNA is TGTGCCAGCAGCCCTTGGACAGGTCGGAACACTGAAGCTTTCTTT. Filled out from reference TRBV7-9 and TRBJ1-1, the complete variable domain reads DTGVSQNPRHKITKRGQNVTFRCDPISEHNRLYWYRQTLGQGPEFLTYFQNEAQLEKSRLLSDRFSAERPKGSFSTLEIQRTEQGDSAMYLCASSPWTGRNTEAFFGQGTRLTVV.

V gene TRBV11-2 combines with J gene TRBJ1-6, with TRBD1 matching 7 bases. From germline, CDR1 is SGHAT and CDR2 FQNNGV. The CDR3 consists of 14 residues. With 3 bases clipped from V and 9 bases from J, the junction kept 5 bases outside the gene matches. CDR3 sequence reads: CASSFGQAGSPLHF. DNA for the CDR3: TGTGCCAGCAGCTTCGGACAGGCGGGTTCACCCCTCCACTTT.

V and J are TRBV19 and TRBJ2-1; 7 bases fit TRBD2. The CDR3 extends over 13 amino acids. The ends lost 7 bases at V and 4 bases at J; junction bases unmatched: 4. Germline CDR1 is LNHDA and CDR2 is SQIVND (reference sequence). The CDR3 sequence: CASKGLDYNEQFF. CDR3 nucleotides: TGTGCCAGTAAAGGACTAGATTACAATGAGCAGTTCTTC.

V usage is TRBV28 and J usage is TRBJ1-5, with D possibly matching TRBD1 (5 bases). V lost 6 bases and J 9 bases, leaving 15 bases between the germline ends. Per germline, CDR1 MDHEN and CDR2 SYDVKM. The CDR3 has 13 residues. The CDR3 spells CASSLGGERPQHF. CDR3 nucleotide sequence: TGTGCCAGCAGCCTGGGGGGGGAACGGCCCCAGCATTTT.

This clone came up a few times. The rearrangement links TRBV12-3 or TRBV12-4 to TRBJ2-4; the D is unclear. This CDR3 comprises 13 residues. The germline V and J ends were trimmed by 5 bases and 12 bases, with 17 bases remaining between them. CDR3: CASSPRSEKTQYF. CDR3 sequence (DNA): TGTGCCAGCAGTCCCCGGAGTGAAAAAACTCAGTACTTC.

The chain links TRBV9 to TRBJ2-2, with D perhaps TRBD1 (6 bases). The CDR3 covers 15 residues. V lost 3 bases, J lost 6 bases, and 15 bases lay in between. Germline CDR1 is SGDLS and CDR2 is YYNGEE. In DNA form, the CDR3 reads TGTGCCAGCAGCGCTACGGGACATCTATCCGGGGAGCTGTTTTTT. As protein: CASSATGHLSGELFF.

This clone is a singleton in its sample. CDR3 bases: TGTGCCAGCAGCCGACAGGGGAGCTACACCTTC. Protein product: CASSRQGSYTF. The gene calls are TRBV6-2 or TRBV6-3 and TRBJ1-2; 8 bases align to TRBD1. With 6 bases clipped from V and 9 bases from J, the junction kept 3 bases outside the gene matches. Germline V gene sequence: CDR1 MNHEY, CDR2 SVGEGT. This CDR3 comprises 11 residues.

The chain combines TRBV2 with TRBJ2-7; 11 nucleotides match TRBD2. V trimming: 6 bases; J trimming: 2 bases; junction bases outside the gene matches: 0. In germline, CDR1 is SNHLY, CDR2 FYNNEI. The CDR3 spans 13 residues. CDR3 in amino acids: CASRLAGAYEQYF. For the CDR3, the DNA is TGTGCCAGCAGACTAGCGGGGGCCTACGAGCAGTACTTC.

This clone was detected a few times. J is TRBJ1-2 and V is TRBV27; D uncertain. The V gene's germline CDR1 is MNHEY and CDR2 SMNVEV (reference sequence). This CDR3 is 12 amino acids long. Trimming cost V 2 bases and J 4 bases, with 5 bases left between them. The CDR3 sequence is CASSLRGYGYTF. Written as DNA, the CDR3 is TGTGCCAGCAGTTTACGGGGCTATGGCTACACCTTC.